This T cell receptor beta chain was recovered during a study of blood T cell repertoires in COVID-19. As for the study in general: COVID-19 samples, acute and convalescent, were from the United States, Italy and Spain. T cells, B-cell-depleted T cells, or PBMCs supplied cDNA or gDNA.

CDR3 length: 13 amino acids. V was clipped by 7 bases and J by 0 bases, with 9 bases between them. The germline V gene has CDR1 SNHLY and CDR2 FYNNEI. As handled by the study authors: By means of reference gene primer amplification, nucleated cell counts were estimated. TCRdb keeps only in-frame clones here, not all; method: immunoSEQ multiplex PCR. V and J calls and clone size are as listed in that table; D and trimming were resolved from the DNA. The repertoire holds 85,000 to 100,000 clones, with roughly nine tenths as singletons. J is TRBJ1-2 and V is TRBV2; D unclear. The specimen was peripheral blood. This sequence was found in a man between 60 and 70 years old with acute or convalescent COVID-19. DNA for the CDR3: TGTGCCAGCACGCTTGGAGCTAACTATGGCTACACCTTC. Amino acids: CASTLGANYGYTF. Full variable domain (outside the CDR3, taken from reference TRBV2 and TRBJ1-2): EPEVTQTPSHQVTQMGQEVILRCVPISNHLYFYWYRQILGQKVEFLVSFYNNEISEKSEIFDDQFSVERPDGSNFTLKIRSTKLEDSAMYFCASTLGANYGYTFGSGTRLTVV.